This passage covers 27 T cell receptor beta chains from one sample sequenced in a study of blood T cell repertoires in COVID-19 (dated by TCRdb to 2018 to 2021). The library was obtained by the immunoSEQ multiplex PCR assay. This immuneACCESS table, as held by TCRdb, lists in-frame sequences with V and J called but not all clones. Of the missing ones, under half trace to an unresolved V gene in checked studies; the others have no known cause. The sample has about 160,000 clones on record, roughly 80% of them singletons. Of the sample, 2.5% to 3% falls within the top ten clones. Sequencing was carried out using peripheral blood. The receptors originated from a man between 65 and 79 years old with acute or convalescent COVID-19.

The chain carries TRBV9 and TRBJ1-4; unclear D gene. The germline gives CDR1 SGDLS, CDR2 YYNGEE. The ends were cut back, 3 bases at V and 5 bases at J, with 14 bases in the middle. CDR3 size: 15 residues. The DNA for the CDR3 is TGTGCCAGCAGCGCTTCTACAGCTCAGAATGAAAAACTGTTTTTT. It translates to CASSASTAQNEKLFF.

The CDR3 protein is CASSAGTGFGTDTQYF. CDR3 sequence (DNA): TGTGCCAGCTCGGCCGGGACAGGGTTTGGCACAGATACGCAGTATTTT. The rearrangement uses TRBV18 and TRBJ2-3; 9 bases agree with TRBD1. Germline CDR1 is KGHSH and CDR2 is LQKENI. V lost 6 bases to trimming and J lost 1 base; unmatched junction nucleotides: 8. This CDR3 comprises 16 residues. Full variable domain (rest looked up from reference TRBV18 and TRBJ2-3): NAGVMQNPRHLVRRRGQEARLRCSPMKGHSHVYWYRQLPEEGLKFMVYLQKENIIDESGMPKERFSAEFPKEGPSILRIQQVVRGDSAAYFCASSAGTGFGTDTQYFGPGTRLTVL.

This clone has only one observation. V usage is TRBV5-4 and J usage is TRBJ1-1, with D perhaps matching TRBD1 (6 bases). The CDR3 length is 14 residues. Trimming stripped 7 bases from V and 0 bases from J, with 13 bases between. The V gene's germline CDR1 is SGHNT and CDR2 YYREEE (reference sequence). The CDR3 sequence is CASGGGGMNTEAFF. In nucleotides, the CDR3 is TGTGCCAGCGGTGGGGGGGGCATGAACACTGAAGCTTTCTTT.

V gene TRBV5-1 combines with J gene TRBJ2-7; D perhaps matches TRBD1 (6 bases). Trimming took off 4 bases at V and 1 base at J, with 9 bases between the two ends. This CDR3 has 13 amino acids. Germline V gives CDR1 SGHRS, CDR2 YFSETQ. This chain's CDR3 is CASSPQGSYEQYF. The CDR3 nucleotides read TGCGCCAGCAGCCCACAGGGATCCTACGAGCAGTACTTC.

The chain combines TRBV5-1 with TRBJ1-2; D is unresolved. Trimming removed 0 bases at V and 10 bases at J, with 13 bases between. This CDR3 is 13 amino acids long. Germline-derived CDR1 and CDR2 are SGHRS and YFSETQ. The CDR3 coding sequence is TGCGCCAGCAGCTTGGGCGGGTCTTTGGACTACACCTTC. Its translation: CASSLGGSLDYTF.

The chain carries TRBV20-1 and TRBJ1-2; D is undetermined. The ends were cut back, 5 bases at V and 8 bases at J, with 12 bases in the middle. Per germline, CDR1 DFQATT and CDR2 SNEGSKA (reference sequence). The CDR3 loop spans 11 amino acids. The CDR3 coding sequence is TGCAGTGCTTTCGCTCGCGAAGGCTACACCTTC. Protein product: CSAFAREGYTF.

This clone was seen only a few times. The chain couples TRBV6-5 to TRBJ2-1; maybe TRBD2 (6 bases). The V gene lost 7 bases and the J gene lost 5 bases, with 18 bases spanning the gap. From germline, CDR1 is MNHEY and CDR2 SVGAGI. The CDR3 extends over 15 amino acids. The CDR3 loop is CASTPSGELNNEQFF. In nucleotides, the CDR3 is TGTGCCAGCACCCCTTCGGGGGAGCTCAACAATGAGCAGTTCTTC.

V usage is TRBV7-2 and J usage is TRBJ1-2; 8 positions agree with TRBD1. Germline V gene lookup returns CDR1 SGHTA and CDR2 FQGNSA. The junction had 4 bases not matched to a gene; V was cut back by 2 bases and J by 8 bases. This CDR3 is 13 amino acids long. The CDR3 coding sequence is TGTGCCAGCAGCTTACAGGGGGCAAGGGGCTACACCTTC. The encoded protein is CASSLQGARGYTF. Variable domain in full (rest from reference TRBV7-2 and TRBJ1-2): GAGVSQSPSNKVTEKGKDVELRCDPISGHTALYWYRQSLGQGLEFLIYFQGNSAPDKSGLPSDRFSAERTGGSVSTLTIQRTQQEDSAVYLCASSLQGARGYTFGSGTRLTVV.

The chain uses TRBV19 and TRBJ1-3; D unresolved. V was shortened by 10 bases and J by 4 bases, with 14 bases between the two germline ends. Looked up from germline, CDR1 is LNHDA and CDR2 is SQIVND (reference sequence). CDR3 size: 13 residues. In nucleotides, the CDR3 is TGTGCCACCAACTCAAATATAGGAAACACCATATATTTT. It is translated as CATNSNIGNTIYF. Using reference TRBV19 and TRBJ1-3 for the parts outside the CDR3, the full variable domain is DGGITQSPKYLFRKEGQNVTLSCEQNLNHDAMYWYRQDPGQGLRLIYYSQIVNDFQKGDIAEGYSVSREKKESFPLTVTSAQKNPTAFYLCATNSNIGNTIYFGEGSWLTVV.

This clone was seen just once. This sequence joins TRBV15 and TRBJ2-2; D uncertain. Germline V gives CDR1 LNHNV, CDR2 YYDKDF (reference sequence). The CDR3 covers 15 residues. The germline V and J ends were trimmed by 0 bases and 3 bases, with 8 bases remaining between them. The CDR3 region is CATSRDGLHTGELFF. CDR3 sequence (DNA): TGTGCCACCAGCAGAGATGGGCTGCACACCGGGGAGCTGTTTTTT.

The rearrangement joins TRBV5-4 to TRBJ1-2, with D possibly matching TRBD1 (6 bases). Trimming removed 0 bases from V and 3 bases from J, with 18 bases in between. CDR1 is SGHNT, CDR2 YYREEE, per germline (reference sequence). The CDR3 sequence is 17 residues long. In nucleotides, the CDR3 is TGTGCCAGCAGCTTGGACAGGGTGGGAAGCTTGGACTATGGCTACACCTTC. Its translation: CASSLDRVGSLDYGYTF.

V usage is TRBV7-9 and J usage is TRBJ2-5; 7 nucleotides agree with TRBD2. From germline, CDR1 is SEHNR and CDR2 FQNEAQ (reference sequence). V shed 5 bases, J shed 5 bases, and the junction held 8 bases outside the gene matches. This CDR3 contains 14 residues. The CDR3 DNA is TGTGCCAGCAGCCCGGACGGGGGAGGGGAGACCCAGTACTTC. It yields the protein CASSPDGGGETQYF. The entire variable domain, with the rest obtained from reference TRBV7-9 and TRBJ2-5, is as follows: DTGVSQNPRHKITKRGQNVTFRCDPISEHNRLYWYRQTLGQGPEFLTYFQNEAQLEKSRLLSDRFSAERPKGSFSTLEIQRTEQGDSAMYLCASSPDGGGETQYFGPGTRLLVL.

This clone has only a few counts. The rearrangement joins TRBV28 to TRBJ2-7; 11 bases map to TRBD2. This CDR3 contains 15 residues. Germline V gene sequence: CDR1 MDHEN, CDR2 SYDVKM. V shed 2 bases and J 4 bases; nucleotides not matched to a gene: 4. CDR3 sequence (DNA): TGTGCCAGCAGTTTAGGGGCTAGCGGGAGGTACGAGCAGTACTTC. Amino acids: CASSLGASGRYEQYF.

V usage is TRBV9 and J usage is TRBJ1-1, with TRBD1 identical over 10 bases. Trimming removed 2 bases from V and 1 base from J; junction bases left unmatched: 2. Germline-derived CDR1 and CDR2 are SGDLS and YYNGEE. There are 15 residues in the CDR3. CDR3 loop: CASSVTGGRNTEAFF. In nucleotides, the CDR3 is TGTGCCAGCAGCGTGACAGGGGGCAGGAACACTGAAGCTTTCTTT.

A few counts support this clone. This chain uses TRBV6-6 with TRBJ2-7, with TRBD1 matching over 9 bases. The germline CDR1 and CDR2 sequences are MNHNY and SVGAGI (reference sequence). J gave up 2 bases and V 3 bases, and 5 bases lay outside the gene matches. This CDR3 comprises 15 residues. The CDR3 region is CASSYSRDRAYEQYF. The CDR3 region has the DNA TGTGCCAGCAGTTATTCGCGGGACAGGGCCTACGAGCAGTACTTC.

The chain links TRBV19 to TRBJ1-6; D gene ambiguous. This CDR3 has 16 amino acids. Germline V gives CDR1 LNHDA, CDR2 SQIVND (reference sequence). V was pared by 8 bases and J by 3 bases, with 17 bases between. The CDR3 region has the DNA TGTGCCAGTGGCGACCGGGTCGGTGTCTATAATTCACCCCTCCACTTT. It specifies CASGDRVGVYNSPLHF.

The chain is built from TRBV10-3 and TRBJ2-1; tentatively, D is TRBD2 (6 bases). V gave up 4 bases and J gave up 9 bases, with 10 bases separating them. Germline loops: CDR1 ENHRY, CDR2 SYGVKD. This CDR3 spans 12 amino acids. The CDR3 DNA is TGTGCCATCAGTGCGGGGGTTGGTGAGCAGTTCTTC. This translates into CAISAGVGEQFF.

The CDR3 DNA reads as TGTGCCATCTCCAGAGGAGGGAATCAGCCCCAGCATTTT. Residues: CAISRGGNQPQHF. The rearrangement uses TRBV6-5 and TRBJ1-5, with D unresolved. Trimming shortened V by 10 bases and J by 4 bases, and 14 bases separated the two germline ends. The CDR3 loop spans 13 amino acids. Germline V lookup: CDR1 MNHEY, CDR2 SVGAGI.

In DNA form, the CDR3 reads TGTGCCAGCAGCCAATGGAGGAGCGCTGAAGCTTTCTTT. Its translation: CASSQWRSAEAFF. The chain recombines TRBV5-8 with TRBJ1-1, with unresolved D. The CDR3 runs 13 residues. Germline CDR1 and CDR2: SGHTS and YDEGEE. Trimming stripped 4 bases from V and 6 bases from J, with 13 bases between.

The rearrangement links TRBV3-1 (or the pseudogene TRBV3-2) to TRBJ1-1, with D hard to call. Germline lookup yields CDR1 LGHDT and CDR2 YNNKEL (reference sequence). The CDR3 runs 15 residues. V lost 0 bases and J lost 7, with 15 bases in between. The CDR3 sequence is CASSQDGRHGDEAFF. The CDR3 nucleotides read TGTGCCAGCAGCCAAGATGGCAGACACGGGGATGAAGCTTTCTTT.

The rearrangement links TRBV28 to TRBJ1-4; 9 bases are a match to TRBD1. The trim removed 4 bases at V and 3 bases at J, leaving 6 bases unmatched. CDR3 length: 16 amino acids. Germline-derived CDR1 and CDR2 are MDHEN and SYDVKM. The CDR3 nucleotides are TGTGCCAGCAGTTCCGGGACAGGGCGCGCTAATGAAAAACTGTTTTTT. Translated, it gives CASSSGTGRANEKLFF. Full variable domain (remainder filled in from reference TRBV28 and TRBJ1-4): DVKVTQSSRYLVKRTGEKVFLECVQDMDHENMFWYRQDPGLGLRLIYFSYDVKMKEKGDIPEGYSVSREKKERFSLILESASTNQTSMYLCASSSGTGRANEKLFFGSGTQLSVL.

The chain is built from TRBV18 and TRBJ1-6, with D perhaps TRBD1 (5 bases). Germline CDR1 and CDR2: KGHSH and LQKENI. The V end was cut by 6 bases, the J end by 10 bases, with 19 bases between. The CDR3 has 15 residues. CDR3 residues: CASSPAGPGGSPLHF. In DNA form, the CDR3 reads TGTGCCAGCTCTCCGGCGGGCCCGGGGGGATCACCCCTCCACTTT.

This chain links TRBV9 with TRBJ2-3; 13 nucleotides match TRBD2. V shed 0 bases and J 5 bases; nucleotides not matched to a gene: 9. Germline V lookup: CDR1 SGDLS, CDR2 YYNGEE. This CDR3 is 18 amino acids long. The CDR3 loop reads CASSVAGTSGANRDTQYF. In nucleotides, the CDR3 is TGTGCCAGCAGCGTAGCTGGGACTAGCGGGGCAAACAGAGATACGCAGTATTTT.

A few counts support this clone. The rearrangement uses TRBV6-4 and TRBJ2-3, with 7 nucleotides matching TRBD1. V lost 6 bases and J lost 3; bases outside the gene matches: 3. This CDR3 is built from 13 residues. CDR1 and CDR2 (germline): MRHNA, SNTAGT. The CDR3 reads CASRGTVTDTQYF. The CDR3 DNA is TGTGCCAGCAGGGGGACAGTAACAGATACGCAGTATTTT.

The chain employs TRBV5-6 and TRBJ2-1; 8 positions agree with TRBD2. The CDR3 has 12 residues. The germline V gene has CDR1 SGHDT and CDR2 YYEEEE. The ends lost 4 bases at V and 9 bases at J; junction bases unmatched: 3. The CDR3 protein is CASSPGGREQFF. In DNA, the CDR3 is TGTGCCAGCAGCCCGGGGGGGCGTGAGCAGTTCTTC. Full variable domain (missing parts from reference TRBV5-6 and TRBJ2-1): DAGVTQSPTHLIKTRGQQVTLRCSPKSGHDTVSWYQQALGQGPQFIFQYYEEEERQRGNFPDRFSGHQFPNYSSELNVNALLLGDSALYLCASSPGGREQFFGPGTRLTVL.

This rearrangement joins TRBV28 to TRBJ2-7, with D perhaps matching TRBD1 (6 bases). CDR3 size: 14 residues. The germline gives CDR1 MDHEN, CDR2 SYDVKM. Between the trimmed V and J ends, which lost 6 bases and 2 bases, there was a span of 14 bases. CDR3 residues: CASRTQGFTYEQYF. CDR3 DNA: TGTGCCAGCAGAACACAGGGATTTACCTACGAGCAGTACTTC.

This clone has just a few counts. The chain recombines TRBV11-2 with TRBJ2-2, with D hard to call. The CDR3 is 17 amino acids. From germline, CDR1 is SGHAT and CDR2 FQNNGV. Between the trimmed V and J ends, which lost 1 base and 3 bases, there was a span of 15 bases. CDR3 sequence (DNA): TGTGCCAGCAGCTTAGGGCCGGGTTTAGGTTACACCGGGGAGCTGTTTTTT. It yields the protein CASSLGPGLGYTGELFF. Full variable domain (remainder filled in from reference TRBV11-2 and TRBJ2-2): EAGVAQSPRYKIIEKRQSVAFWCNPISGHATLYWYQQILGQGPKLLIQFQNNGVVDDSQLPKDRFSAERLKGVDSTLKIQPAKLEDSAVYLCASSLGPGLGYTGELFFGEGSRLTVL.